This T cell receptor (beta chain) originates from a study of T cells in Graves' hyperthyroidism and ophthalmopathy. The study based diagnoses on clinical symptoms, serum thyroxine and TRAb, thyroid ultrasound and orbital computed tomography. PBMCs came from around 9.7 ml fresh peripheral blood. General study findings and limits: Most clonotypes that expanded in the thyroid above 0.001 also showed up in blood.

Template material for amplifying TCR beta CDR3 regions consisted of RNA transcripts. HTBI primers were employed in a first-round RT-PCR of the TCR CDR3. TCRdb ran MiXCR on the multiplex PCR reads and lists one entry per CDR3 protein. The data contain approximately 410,000 distinct CDR3 sequences, roughly 15% of them seen just once; the ten biggest clones take up less than 15%. In this sample, this clonotype turned up many times. Its antigen is as yet unknown. Trimming stripped 1 base from V and 2 bases from J, with 20 bases between. CDR3 length equals 19 residues. The germline V gene encodes CDR1 SGHAT and CDR2 FQNNGV.

Sequencing was performed on blood. This clonotype originated in a man aged 18 to 29 with Graves' ophthalmopathy. The chain recombines TRBV11-2 with TRBJ2-2; a weak D match, TRBD2 (6 bases). The CDR3 nucleotides are TGTGCCAGCAGCTTAGGGACCTCTACTAGCACGGCTAACACCGGGGAGCTGTTTTTT. It is translated as CASSLGTSTSTANTGELFF.